What follows are 7 T cell receptor beta chains derived from one specimen sequenced in a study of neurological immune-mediated disorders. TCRdb ran MiXCR on the 5' RACE reads and lists one entry per CDR3 protein. The sample contains about 80,000 distinct CDR3 sequences, 5.8% of which appear only once. Noted time point: longitudinal time-point 2. The sample consisted of PBMCs. These receptors were collected from a woman in her fifties or sixties with multiple sclerosis.

This clonotype was observed many times. The chain joins TRBV15 to TRBJ2-7, with D possibly matching TRBD1 (5 bases). Trimming took off 8 bases at V and 7 bases at J, with 15 bases between the two ends. CDR1 and CDR2 (germline): LNHNV, YYDKDF (reference sequence). The CDR3 extends over 12 amino acids. The CDR3 region is CATGTGSWEQYF. Written as DNA, the CDR3 is TGTGCCACCGGAACAGGCTCCTGGGAGCAGTACTTC.

This clonotype was seen repeatedly, ten times or more. CDR3 loop: CASSSETGRAQYF. CDR3 bases: TGTGCCAGCAGCTCAGAGACAGGGAGGGCGCAGTATTTT. This chain connects TRBV7-2 to TRBJ2-3; D possibly matches TRBD1 or TRBD2 (7 bases each). The CDR3 covers 13 residues. V lost 4 bases and J 10 bases, leaving 15 bases between the germline ends. Germline CDR1 SGHTA, CDR2 FQGNSA.

This clonotype was seen ten or more times. The rearrangement uses TRBV6-5 and TRBJ1-1; D ambiguous. Germline assignment: CDR1 MNHEY and CDR2 SVGAGI. The CDR3 has 14 amino acids. V gave up 0 bases and J gave up 1 base, with 6 bases separating them. The CDR3 loop reads CASSYSSRNTEAFF. The CDR3, as DNA: TGTGCCAGCAGTTACTCTTCCCGGAACACTGAAGCTTTCTTT.

This clonotype was counted ten times or more. V and J are TRBV15 and TRBJ2-6; D assignment may be TRBD1 or TRBD2 (5 bases each). V was shortened by 0 bases and J by 2 bases, with 5 bases between the two germline ends. CDR3 size: 15 residues. Germline CDR1 and CDR2: LNHNV and YYDKDF (reference sequence). The DNA of the CDR3 is TGTGCCACCAGCAGAGAGGGGGCTGGGGCCAACGTCCTGACTTTC. Translated: CATSREGAGANVLTF.

This clonotype was seen ten or more times. The chain couples TRBV7-2 to TRBJ2-1, with 15 bases fitting TRBD2. The CDR3 runs to 15 residues. The J segment lost 7 bases and the V segment lost 3 bases, leaving 1 base of the junction unmatched. Germline CDR1 and CDR2: SGHTA and FQGNSA. CDR3 sequence reads: CASSLGTSGGNEQFF. CDR3 coding DNA: TGTGCCAGCAGCTTGGGGACTAGCGGGGGGAATGAGCAGTTCTTC.

Ten or more counts support this clonotype. The chain uses TRBV7-9 and TRBJ2-7, with D unresolved. Germline V gives CDR1 SEHNR, CDR2 FQNEAQ (reference sequence). The ends were cut back, 0 bases at V and 6 bases at J, with 12 bases in the middle. The CDR3 extends over 14 amino acids. The CDR3 DNA reads as TGTGCCAGCAGCTTAGCCAGGCCCCCGGGCGAGCAGTACTTC. Translating gives CASSLARPPGEQYF.

This clonotype was observed a few times. V and J are TRBV21-1 and TRBJ2-4; the table gives TRBD1 as D, unverified against the DNA. TRBV21-1 is a known pseudogene. The CDR3 spans 16 residues. CDR3 nucleotide sequence: TGTGCCAACCGGCAGGGGGGGGACTCAGTTAAAACATTTCAGTACTTC. This gives the protein CANRQGGDSVKTFQYF.